The rows below give T cell receptor beta chains drawn from one sample of a study of T cell responses to AZD1222 COVID-19 vaccine. The method was immunoSEQ multiplex PCR; TCRdb's version includes in-frame clones alone and lacks a portion of them. Among some 140,000 clones, roughly 90% were seen once, and the ten largest hold about 3%. Material: peripheral blood, obtained on day 0 of AZD1222 vaccination. Receptors originate from an adult in good health. CDR3s include the opening cysteine and the closing phenylalanine or tryptophan. The order of the fields is CDR3 DNA, CDR3 protein, V gene, D gene, clone size, J gene. D genes are given only for firm matches. For some rows the clone size is stated as once, few or many, or as a class when expanded; others skip it.

TGTGCCAGCAGCTTAGTCGTGGGACTATCCTACGAGCAGTACTTC,CASSLVVGLSYEQYF,TRBV7-2,TRBD2,-,TRBJ2-7
TGCGCCAGCAGCTCCGACAGGGGAGAGGCTGAAGCTTTCTTT,CASSSDRGEAEAFF,TRBV5-1,TRBD1,-,TRBJ1-1
TGTGCCAGCAGTAGGTTGAGGGCCTCTGGGGCCAACGTCCTGACTTTC,CASSRLRASGANVLTF,TRBV27,-,-,TRBJ2-6
TGTGCCAGCAGCCTATCCGCCTTGGGCTCCTACGAGCAGTACTTC,CASSLSALGSYEQYF,TRBV4-2,-,-,TRBJ2-7
TGCGCCAGCAGCTTGGAGGGACAGGGCAGAGAGACCCAGTACTTC,CASSLEGQGRETQYF,TRBV5-1,TRBD1,-,TRBJ2-5
TGCGCCAGCAGCTTGATCGAGGCTCGGAGCTCTGGAAACACCATATATTTT,CASSLIEARSSGNTIYF,TRBV5-1,-,once,TRBJ1-3
TGTGCCACCAGGTCCGGACAGGGGGCTCTCACTGAAGCTTTCTTT,CATRSGQGALTEAFF,TRBV15,TRBD1,-,TRBJ1-1
TGTGCCAGCAGTTTATGGACTAGCGGGATGGTCACAGATACGCAGTATTTT,CASSLWTSGMVTDTQYF,TRBV28,TRBD2,once,TRBJ2-3
TGTGCCACCAGTGACTCCGGGACTAGGGTTCTCAATGAGCAGTTCTTC,CATSDSGTRVLNEQFF,TRBV24-1,TRBD2,-,TRBJ2-1
TGTGCCATCAGTGAGTACACTGAAGCTTTCTTT,CAISEYTEAFF,TRBV10-3,-,-,TRBJ1-1
TGCGCCAGCAGCTTGGAGGGCACCTCCTATAATTCACCCCTCCACTTT,CASSLEGTSYNSPLHF,TRBV5-1,-,-,TRBJ1-6
TGCAGCGTAGGACTCTTCAATGAGCAGTTCTTC,CSVGLFNEQFF,TRBV29-1,-,-,TRBJ2-1
TGTGCCAGCAGTTACGGTCCCGGACTAGAGTACAATGAGCAGTTCTTC,CASSYGPGLEYNEQFF,TRBV6-5,TRBD2,-,TRBJ2-1